One and the same sample provided the 26 T cell receptor beta chains below, sequenced in a study of blood T cell repertoires in COVID-19. Clones were sequenced by immunoSEQ multiplex PCR, and TCRdb holds only the in-frame ones, with some missing. The data hold approximately 120,000 clones, with roughly four fifths observed a single time. Specimen: peripheral blood. The receptors were gathered from a man in his 60s with acute or convalescent COVID-19.

The rearrangement links TRBV24-1 to TRBJ1-5; 7 nucleotides match TRBD1. V was clipped by 4 bases and J by 7 bases; unmatched bases: 12. Germline assignment: CDR1 KGHDR and CDR2 SFDVKD. The CDR3 loop spans 16 amino acids. The CDR3 sequence is CATSDQTGNPYQPQHF. In nucleotides, the CDR3 is TGTGCCACCAGTGACCAGACAGGGAACCCGTACCAGCCCCAGCATTTT.

CDR3 bases: TGTGCCAGCAGTGATAAGGGACAGGACACTGGAAACACCATATATTTT. Protein: CASSDKGQDTGNTIYF. The genes are TRBV2 and TRBJ1-3, with 8 bases aligning to TRBD1. This CDR3 region has 16 residues. Germline V gene sequence: CDR1 SNHLY, CDR2 FYNNEI. With V trimmed by 3 bases and J by 2 bases, 6 bases remained unmatched.

The sample holds a few counts of this clone. V is TRBV7-6 and J is TRBJ2-3; D uncertain. The length of the CDR3 is 15 residues. V was clipped by 1 base and J by 2 bases, with 10 bases between them. Germline loops: CDR1 SGHVS, CDR2 FNYEAQ. The CDR3 sequence: CASSLVAGPTDTQYF. CDR3 nucleotide sequence: TGTGCCAGCAGCTTAGTGGCAGGCCCCACAGATACGCAGTATTTT.

V gene TRBV2 combines with J gene TRBJ2-1; D is perhaps TRBD2 (6 bases). The V end lost 4 bases, the J end lost 3 bases, and 10 bases lay between the germline ends. The CDR3 runs 14 residues. Germline CDR1 SNHLY, CDR2 FYNNEI. CDR3 protein: CASSADGGYNEQFF. The CDR3 region has the DNA TGTGCCAGCAGTGCGGACGGGGGCTACAATGAGCAGTTCTTC. Based on the CDR3 plus reference TRBV2 and TRBJ2-1, the full variable domain is EPEVTQTPSHQVTQMGQEVILRCVPISNHLYFYWYRQILGQKVEFLVSFYNNEISEKSEIFDDQFSVERPDGSNFTLKIRSTKLEDSAMYFCASSADGGYNEQFFGPGTRLTVL.

The chain is built from TRBV3-1 (or the pseudogene TRBV3-2) and TRBJ2-2; D possibly corresponds to TRBD1 (6 bases). Germline V gives CDR1 LGHDT, CDR2 YNNKEL (reference sequence). V was clipped by 4 bases and J by 1 base, with 7 bases between them. This CDR3 comprises 14 residues. CDR3 sequence (DNA): TGTGCCAGCAGCCGGGGACAGAACACCGGGGAGCTGTTTTTT. Its protein is CASSRGQNTGELFF.

This chain links TRBV12-3 or TRBV12-4 with TRBJ2-5; 11 bases agree with TRBD1. This CDR3 contains 13 residues. Trimming removed 8 bases from V and 4 bases from J; junction bases left unmatched: 3. In DNA, the CDR3 is TGTGCCAGCGGACAGGGGGCGCGAGAGACCCAGTACTTC. It is translated as CASGQGARETQYF.

CDR3 DNA: TGTGCCATGCCCGGGATAGCGGGAGTTGAGACCCAGTACTTC. Its translation is CAMPGIAGVETQYF. The chain is built from TRBV28 and TRBJ2-5; TRBD2 agrees at 9 bases. The V gene end was trimmed by 10 bases and the J gene end by 5 bases; junction bases not matched to a gene: 11. CDR3 length: 14 residues. Per the germline V gene, CDR1 is MDHEN and CDR2 is SYDVKM.

The V gene is TRBV5-8, the J gene TRBJ2-5, with D maybe TRBD1 (6 bases). Germline V lookup: CDR1 SGHTS, CDR2 YDEGEE. The V end was cut by 7 bases, the J end by 7 bases, with 17 bases between. The CDR3 is 13 amino acids. CDR3 nucleotides: TGTGCCAGCCCCGGGGCTAGGGGGTGGACCCAGTACTTC. Its translation: CASPGARGWTQYF. The complete variable domain, with remaining parts taken from reference TRBV5-8 and TRBJ2-5, reads EAGVTQSPTHLIKTRGQQATLRCSPISGHTSVYWYQQALGLGLQFLLWYDEGEERNRGNFPPRFSGRQFPNYSSELNVNALELEDSALYLCASPGARGWTQYFGPGTRLLVL.

The chain couples TRBV24-1 to TRBJ2-6; TRBD1 is a possible D gene (6 bases). Between the trimmed V and J ends, which lost 3 bases and 4 bases, there was a span of 15 bases. The CDR3 is 17 residues long. From germline, CDR1 is KGHDR and CDR2 SFDVKD. The CDR3 sequence is CATSDPGQPWGANVLTF. CDR3 sequence (DNA): TGTGCCACCAGTGATCCAGGACAGCCTTGGGGGGCCAACGTCCTGACTTTC.

The chain uses TRBV6-2 or TRBV6-3 and TRBJ1-5; D is unclear. CDR3 length: 14 amino acids. The germline CDR1 and CDR2 sequences are MNHEY and SVGEGT. Trimming stripped 1 base from V and 6 bases from J, with 10 bases between. CDR3 nucleotides: TGTGCCAGCAGTTACTATGACTCCTCTCAGCCCCAGCATTTT. It translates to CASSYYDSSQPQHF.

The genes are TRBV19 and TRBJ2-5, with 7 bases aligning to TRBD2. The CDR3 loop spans 14 amino acids. J was trimmed by 5 bases and V by 7 bases; bases with no gene match: 10. Germline V CDR1 and CDR2: LNHDA, SQIVND (reference sequence). CDR3 in amino acids: CASNSGGWMETQYF. The CDR3 DNA follows: TGTGCCAGTAACTCGGGGGGATGGATGGAGACCCAGTACTTC.

This sequence joins TRBV28 and TRBJ1-1; no firm D call. Trimming stripped 3 bases from V and 4 bases from J, with 18 bases between. The V gene's germline CDR1 is MDHEN and CDR2 SYDVKM. The CDR3 is made up of 16 amino acids. The CDR3 DNA is TGTGCCAGCAGTTTCCACCAACAGTTGGCCGGCACTGAAGCTTTCTTT. This sequence encodes CASSFHQQLAGTEAFF.

The chain joins TRBV14 to TRBJ1-5, with D possibly being TRBD1 (6 bases). The germline V and J ends were trimmed by 4 bases and 3 bases, with 25 bases remaining between them. Germline values: CDR1 SGHDN, CDR2 FVKESK. There are 19 residues in the CDR3. The CDR3 protein is CASSPRRLARTEDNQPQHF. The CDR3 DNA is TGTGCCAGCAGCCCACGAAGATTAGCCCGGACAGAAGACAATCAGCCCCAGCATTTT.

The J gene is TRBJ2-2, the V gene TRBV29-1; TRBD2 matches at 7 bases. The CDR3 contains 14 residues. Trimming took 6 bases from V and 5 from J; bases not matched to a gene: 9. CDR1 and CDR2 from the germline V gene are SQVTM and ANQGSEA. For the CDR3, the DNA is TGCAGCGTCGGTGGGACGGGGGGAACCGGGGAGCTGTTTTTT. Amino acid sequence: CSVGGTGGTGELFF.

This chain uses TRBV5-1 with TRBJ2-1; 9 nucleotides match TRBD1. This CDR3 has 16 residues. V gave up 4 bases and J gave up 4 bases; unmatched junction bases: 9. The germline CDR1 and CDR2 sequences are SGHRS and YFSETQ. The CDR3 DNA follows: TGCGCCAGCAGCACGAATGTGGGACAGGGATACAATGAGCAGTTCTTC. This encodes CASSTNVGQGYNEQFF.

This clone showed up just a few times. The chain joins TRBV28 to TRBJ1-6, with a weak D call TRBD1 (6 bases). Per the germline V gene, CDR1 is MDHEN and CDR2 is SYDVKM. There are 15 residues in the CDR3. V was trimmed by 6 bases and J by 7 bases, leaving 16 bases between them. CDR3 region: CASSPTPQGNSPLHF. The DNA of the CDR3 is TGTGCCAGCAGCCCCACCCCGCAGGGGAATTCACCCCTCCACTTT.

The CDR3 protein is CASSVDRSSYEQYF. The CDR3 DNA reads TGCGCCAGCAGTGTGGACAGGAGCTCCTACGAGCAGTACTTC. The chain employs TRBV10-2 and TRBJ2-7; 7 positions match TRBD1. Germline values: CDR1 WSHSY, CDR2 SAAADI. Unmatched junction bases numbered 3, after V lost 4 bases and J lost 0 bases. CDR3 size: 14 residues.

The rearrangement joins TRBV12-5 to TRBJ2-1, with 11 bases lining up with TRBD1. Germline V gives CDR1 LGHNT, CDR2 FRNRAP. With 3 bases clipped from V and 6 bases from J, the junction kept 1 base outside the gene matches. The CDR3 loop spans 14 amino acids. This CDR3 is CASGLGQGANEQFF. CDR3 in DNA: TGTGCTAGTGGTTTAGGACAGGGGGCCAATGAGCAGTTCTTC. Drawing the rest from reference TRBV12-5 and TRBJ2-1, the complete variable domain is DARVTQTPRHKVTEMGQEVTMRCQPILGHNTVFWYRQTMMQGLELLAYFRNRAPLDDSGMPKDRFSAEMPDATLATLKIQPSEPRDSAVYFCASGLGQGANEQFFGPGTRLTVL.

This chain connects TRBV5-4 to TRBJ1-6; tentative D call: TRBD1 (5 bases). V lost 3 bases and J lost 0, with 10 bases in between. The CDR3 covers 16 residues. Germline CDR1 reads SGHNT; CDR2 reads YYREEE (reference sequence). Written as DNA, the CDR3 is TGTGCCAGCAGCTCCAGGGCAAGCTCCTATAATTCACCCCTCCACTTT. Translation gives CASSSRASSYNSPLHF.

The rearrangement joins TRBV6-6 to TRBJ2-1, with 9 positions matching TRBD2. Germline CDR1 reads MNHNY; CDR2 reads SVGAGI (reference sequence). The CDR3 spans 15 residues. V shed 8 bases, J shed 1 base, and the junction held 6 bases outside the gene matches. Written as DNA, the CDR3 is TGTGCCAGCTGCGGGAGGGCCGGGTCCTACAATGAGCAGTTCTTC. This translates into CASCGRAGSYNEQFF.

This clone was observed a few times. The chain has TRBV5-8 and TRBJ2-7; D gene unclear. The ends were cut back, 0 bases at V and 4 bases at J, with 5 bases in the middle. The CDR3 is 12 amino acids. In germline, CDR1 is SGHTS, CDR2 YDEGEE. The CDR3 DNA sequence: TGTGCCAGCAGCTTGGTGAGATACGAGCAGTACTTC. It translates to CASSLVRYEQYF.

This chain uses TRBV3-1 (or the pseudogene TRBV3-2) with TRBJ2-5, with D perhaps TRBD1 (6 bases). Germline V gene data show CDR1 as LGHDT and CDR2 as YNNKEL (reference sequence). This CDR3 contains 12 residues. V lost 4 bases, J lost 4 bases, and 7 bases lay in between. The CDR3, as DNA: TGTGCCAGCAGCCGGGGGCGAGAGACCCAGTACTTC. Its protein is CASSRGRETQYF.

The chain combines TRBV2 with TRBJ2-2; maybe TRBD1 (6 bases). CDR1 SNHLY and CDR2 FYNNEI come from the germline V gene. Trimming took off 7 bases at V and 1 base at J, with 19 bases between the two ends. This CDR3 has 17 residues. CDR3 sequence: CASTFIRGRKNTGELFF. The CDR3 bases are TGTGCCAGCACTTTCATCAGGGGCCGTAAGAACACCGGGGAGCTGTTTTTT.

The chain combines TRBV10-3 with TRBJ1-1; 7 bases match TRBD1. The CDR3 is 15 amino acids. CDR1 ENHRY and CDR2 SYGVKD come from the germline V gene. V was clipped by 4 bases and J by 1 base; unmatched bases: 6. CDR3 region: CAISVRTGQNTEAFF. In DNA, the CDR3 is TGTGCCATCAGTGTGAGGACAGGACAGAACACTGAAGCTTTCTTT.

This chain links TRBV12-3 or TRBV12-4 with TRBJ2-7; 8 bases line up with TRBD1. CDR3 length: 13 amino acids. V dropped 5 bases and J dropped 3; count of bases not matched to a gene: 3. CDR3 region: CASSDRGGYEQYF. CDR3 nucleotide sequence: TGTGCCAGCAGTGACAGGGGAGGCTACGAGCAGTACTTC.

The chain links TRBV7-3 to TRBJ2-3, with 11 bases identical to TRBD1. The germline gives CDR1 SGHTA, CDR2 FQGTGA. Trimming at V came to 5 bases and at J to 3 bases, leaving 4 bases not matched to a gene. The CDR3 is 15 residues long. CDR3 loop: CASSPGQGATDTQYF. In nucleotides, the CDR3 is TGTGCCAGCAGCCCCGGACAGGGGGCTACAGATACGCAGTATTTT.